A single sample is the source of the 32 T cell receptor beta chains below, sequenced in a study of T cell responses to AZD1222 COVID-19 vaccine. Libraries were prepared by immunoSEQ multiplex PCR; TCRdb keeps only in-frame clonotypes and omits some of them. The sample shows about 170,000 clones, 93% of them seen only once. This specimen was peripheral blood, taken on day 0 of AZD1222 vaccination. All receptors derive from an adult in good health.

The CDR3 nucleotides are TGTGCCAGCAGAACAACAGGGAGCCAGCCCCAGCATTTT. Translating gives CASRTTGSQPQHF. The rearrangement links TRBV12-3 or TRBV12-4 to TRBJ1-5, with D possibly matching TRBD1 (6 bases). This CDR3 contains 13 residues. Trimming cost V 6 bases and J 7 bases, with 13 bases left between them.

J is TRBJ1-1 and V is TRBV10-1; unclear D gene. This CDR3 is 12 amino acids long. V shed 2 bases and J shed 11 bases, with 12 bases lying between them. CDR1 is WNHNN, CDR2 SYGVQD, per germline (reference sequence). The CDR3 region is CASSEGWTSAFF. CDR3 in DNA: TGCGCCAGCAGTGAGGGATGGACCAGCGCTTTCTTT.

V is TRBV25-1 and J is TRBJ2-7, with 8 bases that match TRBD1. The CDR3 is made up of 14 amino acids. The germline V gene encodes CDR1 MGHDK and CDR2 SYGVNS. V trimming: 3 bases; J trimming: 4 bases; junction bases outside the gene matches: 5. CDR3 coding DNA: TGTGCCAGCAGTGAGCAGGGGGCGGCTTACGAGCAGTACTTC. Its translation is CASSEQGAAYEQYF.

The chain joins TRBV19 to TRBJ2-5, with D tentatively TRBD1 (6 bases). This CDR3 region has 14 residues. Germline CDR1 reads LNHDA; CDR2 reads SQIVND (reference sequence). The ends were cut back, 4 bases at V and 5 bases at J, with 14 bases in the middle. The CDR3 DNA is TGTGCCAGTAGTACACAGGGTACCAGCGAGACCCAGTACTTC. Its protein product is CASSTQGTSETQYF.

The rearrangement uses TRBV7-9 and TRBJ2-2, with 9 bases lining up with TRBD1. Germline V lookup: CDR1 SEHNR, CDR2 FQNEAQ (reference sequence). The V and J ends lost 5 bases and 3 bases, in that order; junction bases with no gene match: 10. The CDR3 runs to 17 residues. The CDR3 here is CASSTQLDRGYTGELFF. Written as DNA, the CDR3 is TGTGCCAGCAGCACCCAATTGGACAGGGGATACACCGGGGAGCTGTTTTTT.

This chain joins TRBV20-1 and TRBJ2-5, with a tentative D call TRBD2 (5 bases). The germline V gene has CDR1 DFQATT and CDR2 SNEGSKA (reference sequence). Trimming pared 2 bases from V and 4 bases from J, leaving 5 bases between. There are 11 residues in the CDR3. CDR3 residues: CSARRGETQYF. The CDR3 DNA reads as TGCAGTGCTAGACGGGGAGAGACCCAGTACTTC.

V gene TRBV6-6 combines with J gene TRBJ2-2; 7 bases map to TRBD2. V gave up 7 bases and J gave up 6 bases; unmatched junction bases: 8. CDR3 size: 14 residues. Germline V gene lookup returns CDR1 MNHNY and CDR2 SVGAGI (reference sequence). CDR3 sequence: CASTESRGAGELFF. The CDR3 bases are TGTGCCAGCACCGAGAGCCGGGGGGCCGGGGAGCTGTTTTTT.

The V call is TRBV18, the J call TRBJ1-2; 10 bases fit TRBD1. This CDR3 contains 16 residues. Germline V lookup: CDR1 KGHSH, CDR2 LQKENI. With V trimmed by 4 bases and J by 8 bases, 13 bases remained unmatched. CDR3: CASSLRDDRGLLGYTF. The CDR3 nucleotides are TGTGCCAGCTCACTAAGGGACGACAGGGGGCTATTGGGCTACACCTTC. Using reference TRBV18 and TRBJ1-2 for the parts outside the CDR3, the full variable domain is NAGVMQNPRHLVRRRGQEARLRCSPMKGHSHVYWYRQLPEEGLKFMVYLQKENIIDESGMPKERFSAEFPKEGPSILRIQQVVRGDSAAYFCASSLRDDRGLLGYTFGSGTRLTVV.

The rearrangement links TRBV10-1 to TRBJ2-7, with D possibly matching TRBD2 (5 bases). Germline V CDR1 and CDR2: WNHNN, SYGVQD (reference sequence). V lost 3 bases, J lost 1 base, and 10 bases lay in between. The CDR3 loop spans 14 amino acids. Here the CDR3 reads CASSEFGVSYEQYF. In nucleotides, the CDR3 is TGCGCCAGCAGTGAATTCGGGGTGTCCTACGAGCAGTACTTC.

This rearrangement joins TRBV11-2 to TRBJ2-1, with D perhaps TRBD1 or TRBD2 (6 bases each). The germline V gene has CDR1 SGHAT and CDR2 FQNNGV. Trimming removed 7 bases at V and 8 bases at J, with 18 bases between. The CDR3 spans 14 residues. The CDR3: CASKVGGLLDEQFF. CDR3 bases: TGTGCCAGCAAAGTAGGGGGGCTCTTGGATGAGCAGTTCTTC.

This rearrangement joins TRBV5-5 to TRBJ1-2; D unresolved. Germline V gene lookup returns CDR1 SGHKS and CDR2 YYEKEE (reference sequence). Trimming left V 2 bases short and J 4 bases short, with 9 bases between. The CDR3 runs to 13 residues. The CDR3 nucleotides read TGTGCCAGCAGCTTTGGAGGCTCCTATGGCTACACCTTC. Translation gives CASSFGGSYGYTF.

This clone has a handful of counts. This chain links TRBV18 with TRBJ1-6; no reliable D call. CDR1 and CDR2 from the germline V gene are KGHSH and LQKENI. The V end lost 4 bases, the J end lost 6 bases, and 10 bases lay between the germline ends. The CDR3 contains 14 residues. The DNA for the CDR3 is TGTGCCAGCTCACTCCCCCAGGCTAATTCACCCCTCCACTTT. As protein: CASSLPQANSPLHF.

The V call is TRBV6-5, the J call TRBJ1-2, with D unresolved. V lost 6 bases to trimming and J lost 4 bases, with 9 bases between them. The CDR3 is 12 residues long. Germline V gives CDR1 MNHEY, CDR2 SVGAGI. The CDR3 region is CASSGEFYGYTF. DNA for the CDR3: TGTGCCAGCAGCGGGGAGTTCTATGGCTACACCTTC.

This clone was detected once. The V and J genes are TRBV4-1 and TRBJ2-3; TRBD2 might be the D (6 bases). The V gene lost 1 base and the J gene lost 0 bases, with 14 bases spanning the gap. Germline CDR1 reads MGHRA; CDR2 reads YSYEKL. The CDR3 has 17 residues. The CDR3 loop is CASSQGWGGTSTDTQYF. The CDR3 region has the DNA TGCGCCAGCAGCCAAGGTTGGGGCGGGACTAGCACAGATACGCAGTATTTT.

The rearrangement uses TRBV7-2 and TRBJ2-7, with 10 positions matching TRBD1. Germline V gene data show CDR1 as SGHTA and CDR2 as FQGNSA. Unmatched junction bases numbered 11, after V lost 0 bases and J lost 6 bases. The CDR3 runs 17 residues. CDR3 residues: CASSLAGLRDRGVEQYF. Here the CDR3 DNA reads TGTGCCAGCAGCTTAGCGGGGCTTAGGGACAGGGGTGTCGAGCAGTACTTC.

The rearrangement uses TRBV2 and TRBJ2-1, with 8 bases matching TRBD1. Germline V gene data show CDR1 as SNHLY and CDR2 as FYNNEI. The junction had 8 bases not matched to a gene; V was cut back by 6 bases and J by 7 bases. The CDR3 spans 14 residues. Here the CDR3 DNA reads TGTGCCAGCAGATCTCGACAGGGGAGGAATGAGCAGTTCTTC. Translating gives CASRSRQGRNEQFF.

The V call is TRBV21-1, the J call TRBJ2-7; the DNA was not used to check the table's D call, TRBD1. TRBV21-1 represents a pseudogene. The CDR3 has 13 residues. The CDR3 DNA reads as TGTGCCAGCAGCTCGGGACAACCCTTCAGGCAGTACTTC. Its translation is CASSSGQPFRQYF.

This chain uses TRBV5-1 with TRBJ1-5; the D is unclear. The germline CDR1 and CDR2 sequences are SGHRS and YFSETQ. The V end was cut by 2 bases, the J end by 4 bases, with 13 bases between. The length of the CDR3 is 15 residues. This chain's CDR3 is CASSLGISENQPQHF. The CDR3 coding sequence is TGCGCCAGCAGCTTAGGAATTTCAGAAAATCAGCCCCAGCATTTT. The variable domain in full, completed from reference TRBV5-1 and TRBJ1-5, reads KAGVTQTPRYLIKTRGQQVTLSCSPISGHRSVSWYQQTPGQGLQFLFEYFSETQRNKGNFPGRFSGRQFSNSRSEMNVSTLELGDSALYLCASSLGISENQPQHFGDGTRLSIL.

The chain couples TRBV18 to TRBJ1-3, with 9 positions matching TRBD1. CDR3 length: 15 amino acids. V was clipped by 3 bases and J by 4 bases; unmatched bases: 4. The germline V gene encodes CDR1 KGHSH and CDR2 LQKENI. CDR3 sequence reads: CASSPGQGGGNTIYF. CDR3 nucleotide sequence: TGTGCCAGCTCACCGGGACAGGGAGGAGGAAACACCATATATTTT.

The CDR3 spells CASSPTRTQETQYF. CDR3 sequence (DNA): TGTGCCAGCAGTCCAACCCGCACCCAAGAGACCCAGTACTTC. This chain joins TRBV3-1 (or the pseudogene TRBV3-2) and TRBJ2-5; no reliable D call. The CDR3 contains 14 residues. V was pared by 6 bases and J by 1 base, with 12 bases between. CDR1 and CDR2 from the germline V gene are LGHDT and YNNKEL (reference sequence).

The rearrangement links TRBV3-1 (or the pseudogene TRBV3-2) to TRBJ1-2; tentatively, D is TRBD1 (5 bases). The CDR3 covers 15 residues. Germline CDR1 is LGHDT and CDR2 is YNNKEL (reference sequence). V shed 4 bases and J shed 6 bases, with 18 bases lying between them. This CDR3 reads CASSPSGLRADGYTF. Written as DNA, the CDR3 is TGTGCCAGCAGCCCCTCAGGCCTCAGGGCGGATGGCTACACCTTC.

A few counts support this clone. V usage is TRBV28 and J usage is TRBJ1-1; 8 bases are shared with TRBD1. The CDR3 runs to 15 residues. Germline-derived CDR1 and CDR2 are MDHEN and SYDVKM. V shed 2 bases and J 4 bases; nucleotides not matched to a gene: 6. In nucleotides, the CDR3 is TGTGCCAGCAGTTTAGTAGGACAGGGAGGCACTGAAGCTTTCTTT. Translating it yields CASSLVGQGGTEAFF.

V and J are TRBV19 and TRBJ2-1; D not certain. V was cut by 7 bases and J by 4 bases, with 11 bases left in between. Germline V CDR1 and CDR2: LNHDA, SQIVND (reference sequence). CDR3 length equals 13 residues. The CDR3 DNA follows: TGTGCCAGTACCCCAGCCCCTTACAATGAGCAGTTCTTC. Residues: CASTPAPYNEQFF.

The V gene is TRBV5-1, the J gene TRBJ2-1; 9 bases line up with TRBD1. The CDR3 runs 16 residues. V shed 4 bases, J shed 10 bases, and the junction held 15 bases outside the gene matches. Germline assignment: CDR1 SGHRS and CDR2 YFSETQ. The CDR3 loop reads CASSPGTGILLGEQFF. The DNA of the CDR3 is TGCGCCAGCAGCCCCGGGACAGGGATCCTTCTAGGGGAGCAGTTCTTC.

The chain recombines TRBV18 with TRBJ1-1; D gene ambiguous. The length of the CDR3 is 13 residues. CDR1 and CDR2 from the germline V gene are KGHSH and LQKENI. Trimming cost V 5 bases and J 3 bases, with 10 bases left between them. CDR3 DNA sequence: TGTGCCAGCTCAAATGGGGAAGACACTGAAGCTTTCTTT. Its translation is CASSNGEDTEAFF.

J is TRBJ1-2 and V is TRBV3-1 (or the pseudogene TRBV3-2), with D perhaps TRBD1 (6 bases). Germline CDR1 LGHDT, CDR2 YNNKEL (reference sequence). This CDR3 has 14 amino acids. Deletions cut 2 bases from V and 5 bases from J, with 12 bases between. CDR3 DNA: TGTGCCAGCAGCCAAAGAGGACAGCTTTATGGCTACACCTTC. Its translation: CASSQRGQLYGYTF.

The chain joins TRBV6-5 to TRBJ2-2; D is possibly TRBD1 or TRBD2 (5 bases each). Germline lookup yields CDR1 MNHEY and CDR2 SVGAGI. The CDR3 loop spans 15 amino acids. V shed 1 base and J shed 7 bases, with 13 bases lying between them. The CDR3 is CASSYWGSGGGELFF. For the CDR3, the DNA is TGTGCCAGCAGTTACTGGGGGAGTGGTGGCGGGGAGCTGTTTTTT.

The chain employs TRBV18 and TRBJ1-3; 8 bases match TRBD1. From germline, CDR1 is KGHSH and CDR2 LQKENI. The CDR3 contains 15 residues. The V segment lost 6 bases and the J segment 1 base; nucleotides outside the gene matches: 5. CDR3 residues: CASSDRGESGNTIYF. The DNA of the CDR3 is TGTGCCAGCTCCGACAGGGGAGAATCTGGAAACACCATATATTTT. The full variable domain, its missing parts supplied by reference TRBV18 and TRBJ1-3, is NAGVMQNPRHLVRRRGQEARLRCSPMKGHSHVYWYRQLPEEGLKFMVYLQKENIIDESGMPKERFSAEFPKEGPSILRIQQVVRGDSAAYFCASSDRGESGNTIYFGEGSWLTVV.

This clone was seen a few times. The chain couples TRBV3-1 (or the pseudogene TRBV3-2) to TRBJ2-1; D unresolved. Germline values: CDR1 LGHDT, CDR2 YNNKEL (reference sequence). The CDR3 has 12 residues. The germline V and J ends were trimmed by 5 bases and 7 bases, with 9 bases remaining between them. CDR3 amino acids: CASSRRRNEQFF. The CDR3 DNA sequence: TGTGCCAGCAGCAGGCGGCGAAATGAGCAGTTCTTC.

V is TRBV7-9 and J is TRBJ1-1; D not resolved. The CDR3 extends over 15 amino acids. Germline CDR1 and CDR2: SEHNR and FQNEAQ (reference sequence). Trimming removed 7 bases at V and 1 base at J, with 16 bases between. The CDR3 DNA reads as TGTGCCAGCATCAATTCCGGCAGCTGGAACACTGAAGCTTTCTTT. This gives the protein CASINSGSWNTEAFF.

V and J are TRBV19 and TRBJ1-2; no firm D call. This CDR3 has 13 residues. Per the germline V gene, CDR1 is LNHDA and CDR2 is SQIVND (reference sequence). Trimming left V 3 bases short and J 8 bases short, with 13 bases between. The CDR3 sequence is CASSIRHGGGYTF. For the CDR3, the DNA is TGTGCCAGTAGTATCCGCCATGGCGGAGGCTACACCTTC.

The rearrangement links TRBV6-1 to TRBJ1-2; 7 bases are shared with TRBD1. The CDR3 loop spans 18 amino acids. V shed 3 bases, J shed 10 bases, and the junction held 23 bases outside the gene matches. Germline V lookup: CDR1 MNHNS, CDR2 SASEGT. CDR3 sequence reads: CASSDYRGRKVQGFDYTF. CDR3 sequence (DNA): TGTGCCAGCAGTGATTATAGGGGGCGAAAGGTCCAGGGATTTGACTACACCTTC.